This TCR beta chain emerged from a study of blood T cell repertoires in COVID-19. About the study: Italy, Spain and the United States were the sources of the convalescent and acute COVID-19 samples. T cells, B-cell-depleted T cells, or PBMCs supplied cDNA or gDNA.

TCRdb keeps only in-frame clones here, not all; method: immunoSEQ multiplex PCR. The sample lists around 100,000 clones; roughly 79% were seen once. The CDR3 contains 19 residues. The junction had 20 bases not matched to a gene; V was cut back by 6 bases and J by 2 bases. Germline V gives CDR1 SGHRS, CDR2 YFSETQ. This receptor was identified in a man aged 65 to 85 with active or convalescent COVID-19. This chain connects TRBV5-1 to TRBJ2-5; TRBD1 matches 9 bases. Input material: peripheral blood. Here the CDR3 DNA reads TGCGCCAGCATCCTCCCCCCGGGACAGGGTGAGGAAGGGCAAGAGACCCAGTACTTC. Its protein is CASILPPGQGEEGQETQYF. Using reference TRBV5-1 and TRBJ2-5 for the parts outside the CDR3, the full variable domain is KAGVTQTPRYLIKTRGQQVTLSCSPISGHRSVSWYQQTPGQGLQFLFEYFSETQRNKGNFPGRFSGRQFSNSRSEMNVSTLELGDSALYLCASILPPGQGEEGQETQYFGPGTRLLVL.